The 8 T cell receptor beta chains listed next were all sequenced from one sample in a study of cytomegalovirus exposure and HLA in healthy donors. Clones were sequenced by immunoSEQ multiplex PCR, and TCRdb holds only the in-frame ones, with some missing. The sample includes 200,000 or so clones, roughly 88% of them seen just once. The sample comprised PBMCs. The source of these receptors is a woman under 40 in good health and CMV-seropositive.

For this clone: Other DNA variants within this sample encode the same CDR3. V is TRBV29-1 and J is TRBJ2-3, with a tentative D call TRBD1 (6 bases). Trimming took 6 bases from V and 2 from J, leaving 12 bases between them. The CDR3 runs 13 residues. CDR1 is SQVTM, CDR2 ANQGSEA, per germline. The CDR3 loop reads CSVFGQFTDTQYF. As DNA, the CDR3 is TGCAGCGTATTCGGACAGTTCACAGATACGCAGTATTTT.

The CDR3 DNA reads TGTGCCAGCAGCCCCGGGACTAGCGGGAGGGTGCGGAAGTATTTT. Its protein is CASSPGTSGRVRKYF. V gene TRBV4-2 combines with J gene TRBJ2-3; 16 bases are a match to TRBD2. J lost 13 bases, V lost 4 bases, and 8 bases had no gene match. Germline loops: CDR1 LGHNA, CDR2 YNFKEQ. The length of the CDR3 is 15 residues.

The chain joins TRBV7-8 to TRBJ2-3, with a tentative D call TRBD2 (6 bases). The CDR3 runs to 18 residues. CDR1 SGHVS and CDR2 FQNEAQ come from the germline V gene. Trimming cost V 1 base and J 1 base, with 18 bases left between them. CDR3: CASSLGFPREPRTDTQYF. The CDR3 nucleotides are TGTGCCAGCAGCTTAGGTTTCCCTCGGGAGCCTCGCACAGATACGCAGTATTTT.

The chain carries TRBV7-6 and TRBJ1-4, with 9 bases that match TRBD1. This CDR3 comprises 14 residues. Germline CDR1 SGHVS, CDR2 FNYEAQ. V gave up 3 bases and J gave up 5 bases; unmatched junction bases: 1. The CDR3 reads CASSLTGGNEKLFF. CDR3 DNA: TGTGCCAGCAGCTTGACAGGGGGAAATGAAAAACTGTTTTTT.

This sequence joins TRBV6-1 and TRBJ1-1; D might be TRBD1 (5 bases). The V end lost 4 bases, the J end lost 1 base, and 10 bases lay between the germline ends. There are 14 residues in the CDR3. Germline values: CDR1 MNHNS, CDR2 SASEGT. The DNA for the CDR3 is TGTGCCAGCAGTGCCGCACAGGCGAACACTGAAGCTTTCTTT. The encoded protein is CASSAAQANTEAFF.

This chain joins TRBV5-6 and TRBJ1-1, with D hard to call. The CDR3 is made up of 14 amino acids. The germline CDR1 and CDR2 sequences are SGHDT and YYEEEE. The germline V and J ends were trimmed by 4 bases and 0 bases, with 10 bases remaining between them. The CDR3 loop reads CASSRRLMNTEAFF. The DNA of the CDR3 is TGTGCCAGCAGCCGCAGGCTCATGAACACTGAAGCTTTCTTT.

V gene TRBV15 combines with J gene TRBJ2-7; D might be TRBD1 (5 bases). CDR1 is LNHNV and CDR2 is YYDKDF in the germline V gene (reference sequence). The CDR3 has 14 residues. Trimming left V 0 bases short and J 2 bases short, with 8 bases between. CDR3 in DNA: TGTGCCACCAGCAGAGATCAGGGTCCCTACGAGCAGTACTTC. Translated, it gives CATSRDQGPYEQYF.

The V and J genes are TRBV6-1 and TRBJ2-1, with 10 positions matching TRBD2. V lost 5 bases, J lost 1 base, and 2 bases stayed unmatched. CDR3 size: 15 residues. The germline CDR1 and CDR2 sequences are MNHNS and SASEGT. The CDR3 is CASSLLAGSYNEQFF. In nucleotides, the CDR3 is TGTGCCAGCAGTTTACTAGCGGGGTCCTACAATGAGCAGTTCTTC.